This T cell receptor beta chain was observed in a study of T cell repertoires in cytomegalovirus infection. In its sample, this clonotype was seen a few times. As yet, its antigen is unknown. One entry per CDR3 protein results from TCRdb running MiXCR on the reads. The sample records approximately 310,000 distinct CDR3 sequences, 25% being singletons. Trimming removed 1 base at V and 6 bases at J, with 10 bases between. The CDR3 totals 13 residues. CDR1 and CDR2 from the germline V gene are SGHTA and FQGNSA. This chain uses TRBV7-2 with TRBJ2-7; D unclear. This clonotype was obtained from a human donor in good health (CMV status not recorded). Some clones in this sample may be carry-over from other donors' samples. The source material was cultured PBMCs, sampled from culture after CMV antigen stimulation. The CDR3 DNA follows: TGTGCCAGCAGCTTAGAGGGATGGGGCGAGCAGTACTTC. Translating gives CASSLEGWGEQYF.